These T cell receptor beta chains were read from a single sample in a study of technical replicates of blood from a handful of donors. Sequencing used immunoSEQ multiplex PCR; TCRdb keeps in-frame clones, though not all of them. The table lists roughly 80,000 clones, 85% to 95% of them singletons, with about 0.41% in the top ten. Sequenced material: T cells isolated from PBMCs. Receptors were obtained from a human donor in good health. Both conserved end residues are part of each CDR3. Each record gives: D gene, clone size, J gene, V gene, CDR3 DNA, CDR3 protein. The D gene is left open where the match is weak. The size of a clone is reported for some rows only, either as once, few or many, or as a class for expanded clones.

>TRBD1|-|TRBJ2-7|TRBV5-1
TGCGCCAGCAGCTGGACAGGGTCTGAGGACGAGCAGTACTTC
CASSWTGSEDEQYF
>-|once|TRBJ1-2|TRBV7-2
TGTGCCAGCAGCTTAGCTCCCGGGTCGTTTGGCTACACCTTC
CASSLAPGSFGYTF
>TRBD1|-|TRBJ2-7|TRBV28
TGTGCCAGCTGGACCCCCGGGACAGGGAGCTACGAGCAGTACTTC
CASWTPGTGSYEQYF
>-|-|TRBJ1-2|TRBV6-1
TGTGCCAGCAGTGAAGACGGCAGGACTAACTATGGCTACACCTTC
CASSEDGRTNYGYTF
>TRBD1|once|TRBJ2-7|TRBV25-1
TGTGCCAGCACTGAGACAGGGGTCCTAGGGAACGAGCAGTACTTC
CASTETGVLGNEQYF
>-|-|TRBJ2-1|TRBV27
TGTGCCAGCAGTTTAAGCAGGGCCCCTCTGAATGAGCAGTTCTTC
CASSLSRAPLNEQFF
>TRBD1|-|TRBJ2-7|TRBV4-1
TGCGCCAGCAGCCGCGACAGGGCCGAGCAGTACTTC
CASSRDRAEQYF
>TRBD1|-|TRBJ1-1|TRBV4-3
TGCGCCAGCAGCCAGGGACAGGGTGCGAGCACTGAAGCTTTCTTT
CASSQGQGASTEAFF
>-|-|TRBJ2-3|TRBV18
TGTGCCAGCTCATATGGAGCGAACACAGATACGCAGTATTTT
CASSYGANTDTQYF
>TRBD1|-|TRBJ1-5|TRBV7-6
TGTGCCAGCAGCCCAAGTTCCGGGACAGGGATACGGGGCAATCAGCCCCAGCATTTT
CASSPSSGTGIRGNQPQHF
>TRBD2|-|TRBJ2-3|TRBV6-5
TGTGCCAGCAGTTTCCCCCTAGCGGGGAGCACAGATACGCAGTATTTT
CASSFPLAGSTDTQYF
>-|-|TRBJ2-7|TRBV27
TGTGCCAGCAGTTTATCTGCGGGCTACGAGCAGTACTTC
CASSLSAGYEQYF
>-|-|TRBJ1-3|TRBV7-9
TGTGCCAGCAGCTTTCGCCCATCAGGAGGAAACACCATATATTTT
CASSFRPSGGNTIYF
>TRBD1|once|TRBJ1-1|TRBV4-1
TGCGCCAGCAGCCCAGGGGGCTTTACTGAAGCTTTCTTT
CASSPGGFTEAFF
>-|-|TRBJ1-1|TRBV10-3
TGTGCCACCTCCGTATCTAACACTGAAGCTTTCTTT
CATSVSNTEAFF
>TRBD1|-|TRBJ1-2|TRBV9
TGTGCCAGCAGCGCCGAATTGGAGGGGGCCAACTATGGCTACACCTTC
CASSAELEGANYGYTF
>TRBD2|-|TRBJ2-3|TRBV19
TGTGCCAGTAGTTTACTAGCGGGAGGGCCGGATACGCAGTATTTT
CASSLLAGGPDTQYF
>TRBD2|-|TRBJ2-1|TRBV29-1
TGCAGCGTTGATACTAGCGGGAGCTACAATGAGCAGTTCTTC
CSVDTSGSYNEQFF
>-|-|TRBJ2-1|TRBV18
TGTGCCAGCTCGTCCGGGAACCTGGGCTTCAATGAGCAGTTCTTC
CASSSGNLGFNEQFF
>-|-|TRBJ1-5|TRBV9
TGTGCCAGCAGCCGGGACATTAGCAATCAGCCCCAGCATTTT
CASSRDISNQPQHF
>-|once|TRBJ2-3|TRBV4-3
TGCGCCAGCAGCCACTCGGGTATGGGTTTAGATACGCAGTATTTT
CASSHSGMGLDTQYF
>-|-|TRBJ2-1|TRBV4-2
TGTGCCAGCAGGCTTTTGGTAGTCGGTGAGCAGTTCTTC
CASRLLVVGEQFF
>-|-|TRBJ1-4|TRBV5-4
TGTGCCAGCAGCTTGATGGGCCCCAATGAAAAACTGTTTTTT
CASSLMGPNEKLFF
>TRBD2|-|TRBJ2-3|TRBV10-3
TGTGCCATCAGGGCGGGACTAGCGGGAGGGAAAACAGATACGCAGTATTTT
CAIRAGLAGGKTDTQYF
>-|-|TRBJ1-5|TRBV2
TGTGCCAGCAGTGAAATGGCCGTTCCAAATCAGCCCCAGCATTTT
CASSEMAVPNQPQHF
>TRBD2|-|TRBJ2-1|TRBV4-1
TGCGCCAGCAGCCCGGGACTAGCGGGAGGGGTGATGTATAATGAGCAGTTCTTC
CASSPGLAGGVMYNEQFF
>TRBD1|-|TRBJ2-7|TRBV18
TGTGCCAGCTCACAGCAAATGACAGGGGGCGAGCAGTACTTC
CASSQQMTGGEQYF
>TRBD2|-|TRBJ2-3|TRBV4-2
TGTGCCAGCAGCCAAGATGAGCGGGAGTTTTCAGATACGCAGTATTTT
CASSQDEREFSDTQYF
>-|-|TRBJ1-1|TRBV4-3
TGCGCCAGCAGCCAAGTCGTTCAGAGGTCTGAAGCTTTCTTT
CASSQVVQRSEAFF
>-|-|TRBJ2-1|TRBV28
TGTGCCAGCAGATCTGGGCAGTCCATCTACAATGAGCAGTTCTTC
CASRSGQSIYNEQFF
>TRBD1|-|TRBJ1-2|TRBV7-2
TGTGCCAGCAGCCTGAGGACAGGCGAATCCTATGGCTACACCTTC
CASSLRTGESYGYTF
>TRBD1|-|TRBJ1-1|TRBV12-5
TGTGCTAGTGGTTTGGCAGTTCCGGGACAGGGAGTCTGGAACACTGAAGCTTTCTTT
CASGLAVPGQGVWNTEAFF
>-|-|TRBJ2-1|TRBV9
TGTGCCAGCAGCCAGAGGTCGACGGCCAGCTCCTACAATGAGCAGTTCTTC
CASSQRSTASSYNEQFF
>-|-|TRBJ2-5|TRBV5-4
TGTGCCAGCGGCAACACTATTCCCCAGTACTTC
CASGNTIPQYF
>TRBD2|-|TRBJ2-3|TRBV5-6
TGTGCCAGCAGCTTGATGCTAGCGGGCTTGGTAGATACGCAGTATTTT
CASSLMLAGLVDTQYF
>TRBD2|once|TRBJ2-3|TRBV30
TGTGCCTGGAGACTAGCGGGAACCACAGATACGCAGTATTTT
CAWRLAGTTDTQYF